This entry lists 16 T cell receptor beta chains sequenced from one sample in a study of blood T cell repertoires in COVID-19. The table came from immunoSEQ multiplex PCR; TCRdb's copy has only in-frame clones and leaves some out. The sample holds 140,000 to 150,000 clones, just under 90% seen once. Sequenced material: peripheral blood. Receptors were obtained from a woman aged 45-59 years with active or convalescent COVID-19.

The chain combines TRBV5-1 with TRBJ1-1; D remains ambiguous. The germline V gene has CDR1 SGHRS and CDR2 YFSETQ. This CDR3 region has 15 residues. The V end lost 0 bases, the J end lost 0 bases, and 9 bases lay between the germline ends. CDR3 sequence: CASSLVAGMNTEAFF. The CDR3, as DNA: TGCGCCAGCAGCTTGGTTGCGGGAATGAACACTGAAGCTTTCTTT.

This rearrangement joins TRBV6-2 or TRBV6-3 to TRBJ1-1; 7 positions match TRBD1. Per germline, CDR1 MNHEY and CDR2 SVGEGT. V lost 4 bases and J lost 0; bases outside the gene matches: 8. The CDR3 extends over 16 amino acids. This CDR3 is CASSWRGRVMNTEAFF. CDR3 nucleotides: TGTGCCAGCAGTTGGAGGGGGCGGGTTATGAACACTGAAGCTTTCTTT.

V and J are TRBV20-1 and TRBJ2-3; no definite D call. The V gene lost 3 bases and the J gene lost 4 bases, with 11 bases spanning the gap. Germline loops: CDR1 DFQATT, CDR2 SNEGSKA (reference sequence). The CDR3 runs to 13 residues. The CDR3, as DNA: TGCAGTGCTAGTAGCCCAGGTGCAGATACGCAGTATTTT. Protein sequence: CSASSPGADTQYF.

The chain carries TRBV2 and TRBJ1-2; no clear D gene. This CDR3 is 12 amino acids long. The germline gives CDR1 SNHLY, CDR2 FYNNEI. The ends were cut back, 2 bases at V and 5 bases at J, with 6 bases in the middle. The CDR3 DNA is TGTGCCAGCAGTGAACTCAGTTATGGCTACACCTTC. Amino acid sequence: CASSELSYGYTF.

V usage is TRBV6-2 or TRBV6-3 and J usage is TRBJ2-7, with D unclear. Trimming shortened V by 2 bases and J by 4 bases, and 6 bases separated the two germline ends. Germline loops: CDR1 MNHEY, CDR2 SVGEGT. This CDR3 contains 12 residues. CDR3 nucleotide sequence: TGTGCCAGCAGTTACCCCAGTTACGAGCAGTACTTC. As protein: CASSYPSYEQYF.

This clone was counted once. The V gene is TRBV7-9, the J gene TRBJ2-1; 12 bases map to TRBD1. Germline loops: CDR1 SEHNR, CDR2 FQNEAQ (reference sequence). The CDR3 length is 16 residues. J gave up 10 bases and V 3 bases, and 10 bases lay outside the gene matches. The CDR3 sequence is CASSFRPGQGAWEQFF. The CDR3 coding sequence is TGTGCCAGCAGCTTCCGTCCGGGACAGGGGGCCTGGGAGCAGTTCTTC. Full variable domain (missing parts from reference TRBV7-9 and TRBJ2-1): DTGVSQNPRHKITKRGQNVTFRCDPISEHNRLYWYRQTLGQGPEFLTYFQNEAQLEKSRLLSDRFSAERPKGSFSTLEIQRTEQGDSAMYLCASSFRPGQGAWEQFFGPGTRLTVL.

CDR3 sequence: CASSYEAGLYNSPLHF. DNA for the CDR3: TGTGCCAGCAGTTACGAAGCGGGGCTGTATAATTCACCCCTCCACTTT. The rearrangement joins TRBV6-5 to TRBJ1-6; TRBD1 might be the D (5 bases). V gave up 2 bases and J gave up 4 bases, with 12 bases separating them. The germline gives CDR1 MNHEY, CDR2 SVGAGI. The CDR3 is 16 residues long.

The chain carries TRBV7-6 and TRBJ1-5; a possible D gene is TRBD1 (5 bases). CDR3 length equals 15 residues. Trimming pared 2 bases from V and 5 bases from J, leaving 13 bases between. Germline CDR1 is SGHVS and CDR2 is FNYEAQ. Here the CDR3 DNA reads TGTGCCAGCAGCTTAACCCAGGGTAGGGATCAGCCCCAGCATTTT. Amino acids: CASSLTQGRDQPQHF.

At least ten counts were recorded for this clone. CDR3 in amino acids: CASSLDTGQRNQPQHF. The CDR3 coding sequence is TGTGCCAGCAGTTTAGACACGGGACAGCGCAATCAGCCCCAGCATTTT. The genes are TRBV28 and TRBJ1-5; TRBD1 matches at 7 bases. The germline gives CDR1 MDHEN, CDR2 SYDVKM. This CDR3 is built from 16 residues. J gave up 2 bases and V 2 bases, and 6 bases lay outside the gene matches.

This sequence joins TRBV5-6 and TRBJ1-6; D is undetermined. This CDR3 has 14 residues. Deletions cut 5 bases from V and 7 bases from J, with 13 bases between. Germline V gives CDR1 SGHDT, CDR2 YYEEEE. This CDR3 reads CASSPKQKNSPLHF. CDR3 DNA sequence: TGTGCCAGCAGTCCGAAACAGAAAAATTCACCCCTCCACTTT.

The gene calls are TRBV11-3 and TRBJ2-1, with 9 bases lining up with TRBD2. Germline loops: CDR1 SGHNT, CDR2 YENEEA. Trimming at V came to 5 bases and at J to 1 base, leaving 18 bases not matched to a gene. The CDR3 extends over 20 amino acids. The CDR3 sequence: CASSPGEWRGGSFSYNEQFF. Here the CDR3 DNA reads TGTGCCAGCAGCCCAGGGGAGTGGCGGGGGGGCTCCTTTTCCTACAATGAGCAGTTCTTC.

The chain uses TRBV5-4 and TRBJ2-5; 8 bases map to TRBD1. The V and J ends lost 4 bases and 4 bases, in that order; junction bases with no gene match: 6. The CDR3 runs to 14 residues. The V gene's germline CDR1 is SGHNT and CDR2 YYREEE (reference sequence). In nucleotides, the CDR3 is TGTGCCAGCAGCGGACAGGGTTCGGCAGAGACCCAGTACTTC. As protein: CASSGQGSAETQYF. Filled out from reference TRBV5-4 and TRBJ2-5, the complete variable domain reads ETGVTQSPTHLIKTRGQQVTLRCSSQSGHNTVSWYQQALGQGPQFIFQYYREEENGRGNFPPRFSGLQFPNYSSELNVNALELDDSALYLCASSGQGSAETQYFGPGTRLLVL.

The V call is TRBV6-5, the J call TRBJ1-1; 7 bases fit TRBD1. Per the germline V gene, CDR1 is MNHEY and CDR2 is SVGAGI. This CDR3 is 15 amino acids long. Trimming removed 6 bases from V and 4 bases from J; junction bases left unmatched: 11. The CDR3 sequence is CASRDNRGSGTEAFF. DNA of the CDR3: TGTGCCAGCAGGGATAACAGGGGCTCGGGCACTGAAGCTTTCTTT.

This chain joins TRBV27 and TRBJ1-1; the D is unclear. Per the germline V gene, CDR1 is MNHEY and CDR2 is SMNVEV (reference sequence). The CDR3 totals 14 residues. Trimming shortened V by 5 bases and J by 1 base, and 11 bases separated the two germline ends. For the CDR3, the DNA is TGTGCCAGCAGTGCCGAGGTCGGGAACACTGAAGCTTTCTTT. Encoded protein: CASSAEVGNTEAFF.

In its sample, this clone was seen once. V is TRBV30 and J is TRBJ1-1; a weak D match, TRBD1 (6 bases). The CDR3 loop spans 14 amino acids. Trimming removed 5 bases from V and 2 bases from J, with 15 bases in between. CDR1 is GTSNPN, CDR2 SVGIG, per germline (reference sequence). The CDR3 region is CAWHQTGRNTEAFF. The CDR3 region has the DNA TGTGCCTGGCACCAAACAGGGAGAAACACTGAAGCTTTCTTT.

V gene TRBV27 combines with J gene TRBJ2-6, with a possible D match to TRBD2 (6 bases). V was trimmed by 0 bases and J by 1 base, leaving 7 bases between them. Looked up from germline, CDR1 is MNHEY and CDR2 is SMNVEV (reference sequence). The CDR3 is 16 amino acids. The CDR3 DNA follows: TGTGCCAGCAGTTTATCAGGAGGGTCTGGGGCCAACGTCCTGACTTTC. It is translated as CASSLSGGSGANVLTF.